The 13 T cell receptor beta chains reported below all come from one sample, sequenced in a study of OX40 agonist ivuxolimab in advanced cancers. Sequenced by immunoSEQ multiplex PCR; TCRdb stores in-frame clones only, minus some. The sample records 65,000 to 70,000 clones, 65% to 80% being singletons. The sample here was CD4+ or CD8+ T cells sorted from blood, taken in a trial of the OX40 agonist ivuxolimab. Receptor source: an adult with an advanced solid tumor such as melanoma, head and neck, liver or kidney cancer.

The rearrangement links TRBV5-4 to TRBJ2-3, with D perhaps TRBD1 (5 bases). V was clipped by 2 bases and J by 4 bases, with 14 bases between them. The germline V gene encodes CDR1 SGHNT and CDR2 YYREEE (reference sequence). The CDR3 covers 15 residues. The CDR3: CASSFRVGSADTQYF. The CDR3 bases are TGTGCCAGCAGCTTCAGGGTAGGATCCGCAGATACGCAGTATTTT.

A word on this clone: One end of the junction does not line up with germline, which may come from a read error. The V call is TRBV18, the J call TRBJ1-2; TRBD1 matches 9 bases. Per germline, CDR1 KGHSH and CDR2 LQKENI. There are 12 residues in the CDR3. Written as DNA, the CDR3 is TGTGCCAGCTCAGATACCGGACAGGGGAGGTCCTTC. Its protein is CASSDTGQGRSF.

The CDR3 bases are TGTGCCATCGGGGATTCGGAGAACCAAGAGACCCAGTACTTC. It translates to CAIGDSENQETQYF. This chain uses TRBV10-3 with TRBJ2-5; D is ambiguous. The germline V and J ends were trimmed by 8 bases and 0 bases, with 13 bases remaining between them. The CDR3 sequence is 14 residues long. Germline lookup yields CDR1 ENHRY and CDR2 SYGVKD.

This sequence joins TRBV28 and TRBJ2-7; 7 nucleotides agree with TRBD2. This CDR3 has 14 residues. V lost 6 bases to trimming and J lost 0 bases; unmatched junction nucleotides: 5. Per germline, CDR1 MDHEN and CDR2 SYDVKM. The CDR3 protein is CASRVAGPSYEQYF. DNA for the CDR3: TGTGCCAGCAGGGTAGCGGGTCCCTCCTACGAGCAGTACTTC.

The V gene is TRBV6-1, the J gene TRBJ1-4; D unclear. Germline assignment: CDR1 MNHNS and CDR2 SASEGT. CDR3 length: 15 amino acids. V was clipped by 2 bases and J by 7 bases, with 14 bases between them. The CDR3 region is CASSERVGHPEKLFF. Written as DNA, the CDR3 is TGTGCCAGCAGTGAACGCGTAGGGCACCCTGAAAAACTGTTTTTT.

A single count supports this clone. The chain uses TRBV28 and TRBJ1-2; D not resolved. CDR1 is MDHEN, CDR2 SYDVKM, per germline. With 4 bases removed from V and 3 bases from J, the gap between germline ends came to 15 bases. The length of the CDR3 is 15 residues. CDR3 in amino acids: CASSSGSTGDYGYTF. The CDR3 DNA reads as TGTGCCAGCAGTTCCGGATCGACCGGGGACTATGGCTACACCTTC.

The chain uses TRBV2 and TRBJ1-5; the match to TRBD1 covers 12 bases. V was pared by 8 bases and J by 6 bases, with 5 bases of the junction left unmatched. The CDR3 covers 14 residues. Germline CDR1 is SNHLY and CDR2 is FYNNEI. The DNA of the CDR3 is TGTGCCAGCGGGGGACAGGGGGCGTCTCAGCCCCAGCATTTT. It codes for CASGGQGASQPQHF.

This chain's CDR3 is CASSVIGSYEQYF. The CDR3 bases are TGTGCCAGCAGCGTGATCGGCTCCTACGAGCAGTACTTC. The gene calls are TRBV28 and TRBJ2-7; D gene uncertain. Looked up from germline, CDR1 is MDHEN and CDR2 is SYDVKM. V was pared by 6 bases and J by 0 bases, with 9 bases between. This CDR3 spans 13 amino acids. Looking up the rest from reference TRBV28 and TRBJ2-7 gives the full variable domain: DVKVTQSSRYLVKRTGEKVFLECVQDMDHENMFWYRQDPGLGLRLIYFSYDVKMKEKGDIPEGYSVSREKKERFSLILESASTNQTSMYLCASSVIGSYEQYFGPGTRLTVT.

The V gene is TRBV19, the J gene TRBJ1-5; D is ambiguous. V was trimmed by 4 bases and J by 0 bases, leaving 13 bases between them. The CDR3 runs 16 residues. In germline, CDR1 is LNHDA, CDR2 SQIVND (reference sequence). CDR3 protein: CASSSPGGFSNQPQHF. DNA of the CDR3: TGTGCCAGTAGTAGCCCCGGAGGTTTTAGCAATCAGCCCCAGCATTTT.

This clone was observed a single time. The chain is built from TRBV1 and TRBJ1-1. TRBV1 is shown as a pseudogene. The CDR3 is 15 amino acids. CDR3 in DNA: TGCACCAGCAGCCTCAAAGGTGGATCCAACACTGAAGCTTTCTTT. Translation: CTSSLKGGSNTEAFF.

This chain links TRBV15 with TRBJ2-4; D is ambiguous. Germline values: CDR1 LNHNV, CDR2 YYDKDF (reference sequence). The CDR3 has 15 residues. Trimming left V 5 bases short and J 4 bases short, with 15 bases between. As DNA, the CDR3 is TGTGCCACCAGCCCCGGTGGGTATTCGAAAAACATTCAGTACTTC. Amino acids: CATSPGGYSKNIQYF.

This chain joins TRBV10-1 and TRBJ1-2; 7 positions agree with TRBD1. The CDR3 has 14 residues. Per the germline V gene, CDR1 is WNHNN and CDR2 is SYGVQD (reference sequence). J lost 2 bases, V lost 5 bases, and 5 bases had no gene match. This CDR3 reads CASSYRGFNYGYTF. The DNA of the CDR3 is TGCGCCAGCAGTTACAGGGGCTTCAACTATGGCTACACCTTC.

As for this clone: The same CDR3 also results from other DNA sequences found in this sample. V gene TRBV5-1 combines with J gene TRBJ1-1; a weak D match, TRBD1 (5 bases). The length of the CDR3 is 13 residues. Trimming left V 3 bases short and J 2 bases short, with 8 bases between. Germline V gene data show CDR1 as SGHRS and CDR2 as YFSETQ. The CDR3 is CASSSQGNTEAFF. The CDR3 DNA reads TGCGCCAGCAGCTCTCAGGGAAACACTGAAGCTTTCTTT.